This passage covers 14 T cell receptor beta chains from one sample sequenced in a study of monozygotic twins with inflammatory bowel disease. TCRdb reprocessed the 5' RACE reads and keeps a single row for each CDR3 protein, giving no DNA. The repertoire table contains some 400,000 distinct CDR3 sequences. The specimen sequenced was blood. These receptors were taken from a human donor with ulcerative colitis or Crohn's disease, or a healthy co-twin of an affected twin (not recorded which).

The chain joins TRBV3-1 to TRBJ2-7. CDR1 and CDR2 from the germline V gene are LGHDT and YNNKEL (reference sequence). The CDR3 is 12 residues long. CDR3 loop: CASSQDRIKQYF.

V usage is TRBV28 and J usage is TRBJ1-5; no DNA is available, so the TRBD1 call from TCRdb remains unchecked. Germline values: CDR1 MDHEN, CDR2 SYDVKM. CDR3 length: 13 amino acids. The chain's CDR3 is CASRVDQGWPQHF.

The V and J genes are TRBV5-1 and TRBJ1-1; TCRdb names TRBD1, which stays unverified in the absence of DNA. CDR3 size: 15 residues. In germline, CDR1 is SGHRS, CDR2 YFSETQ. CDR3 protein: CASSLGGTGITEAFF. The variable domain in full, with the rest retrieved from reference TRBV5-1 and TRBJ1-1, is KAGVTQTPRYLIKTRGQQVTLSCSPISGHRSVSWYQQTPGQGLQFLFEYFSETQRNKGNFPGRFSGRQFSNSRSEMNVSTLELGDSALYLCASSLGGTGITEAFFGQGTRLTVV.

The J gene is TRBJ1-3, the V gene TRBV11-2. This CDR3 spans 16 amino acids. Germline CDR1 reads SGHAT; CDR2 reads FQNNGV. CDR3 region: CASSLVLTDSGNTIYF.

V usage is TRBV7-3 and J usage is TRBJ2-2. The length of the CDR3 is 14 residues. The germline gives CDR1 SGHTA, CDR2 FQGTGA. CDR3 residues: CASSSGNTWGELFF.

The rearrangement uses TRBV5-1 and TRBJ2-2. Germline V lookup: CDR1 SGHRS, CDR2 YFSETQ. This CDR3 region has 14 residues. The CDR3 is CASSGALNTGELFF.

The genes are TRBV5-6 and TRBJ1-1; lacking DNA, the TRBD1 call made by TCRdb goes unchecked. Germline assignment: CDR1 SGHDT and CDR2 YYEEEE. The CDR3 runs 15 residues. The CDR3 sequence: CASSLARRGLTEAFF.

The chain recombines TRBV20-1 with TRBJ2-1; without DNA, the TCRdb call of TRBD1 cannot be checked. CDR3 length: 15 residues. Per the germline V gene, CDR1 is DFQATT and CDR2 is SNEGSKA (reference sequence). Here the CDR3 reads CSAGTGTGSVNEQFF.

The V call is TRBV9, the J call TRBJ2-2; the TCRdb D gene call, TRBD1, has no DNA to confirm it. The CDR3 runs to 15 residues. Germline CDR1 reads SGDLS; CDR2 reads YYNGEE. The CDR3 here is CASSVGGANAGELFF.

The genes are TRBV27 and TRBJ1-2; lacking DNA, the TRBD1 call made by TCRdb goes unchecked. This CDR3 spans 12 amino acids. CDR1 MNHEY and CDR2 SMNVEV come from the germline V gene (reference sequence). The CDR3 region is CASSGTGYGYTF.

This rearrangement joins TRBV21-1 to TRBJ2-5; the D gene TCRdb calls, TRBD2, cannot be checked with no DNA. TRBV21-1 is labeled a pseudogene. CDR3 size: 15 residues. CDR3 in amino acids: CASSNVAGGQETQYF.

V usage is TRBV29-1 and J usage is TRBJ2-5. CDR3 length: 12 residues. Germline CDR1 SQVTM, CDR2 ANQGSEA. CDR3 in amino acids: CSVVGPEETQYF. The complete variable domain, with remaining parts taken from reference TRBV29-1 and TRBJ2-5, reads SAVISQKPSRDICQRGTSLTIQCQVDSQVTMMFWYRQQPGQSLTLIATANQGSEATYESGFVIDKFPISRPNLTFSTLTVSNMSPEDSSIYLCSVVGPEETQYFGPGTRLLVL.

The chain has TRBV7-2 and TRBJ2-3; TCRdb outputs TRBD2, but without DNA this stays unchecked. The CDR3 is made up of 16 amino acids. Germline CDR1 SGHTA, CDR2 FQGNSA. CDR3 protein: CASSSLAGGPTDTQYF.

This rearrangement joins TRBV5-4 to TRBJ2-3; no DNA is available, so the TRBD2 call from TCRdb remains unchecked. The CDR3 sequence is 14 residues long. Germline CDR1 reads SGHNT; CDR2 reads YYREEE (reference sequence). The chain's CDR3 is CASKAGGSTDTQYF.